This TCR beta chain was documented in a study of blood T cells in healthy people across ages. From germline, CDR1 is SGHTA and CDR2 FQGTGA. The CDR3 runs to 18 residues. Trimming pared 7 bases from V and 2 bases from J, leaving 25 bases between. Concerning this clonotype: Its antigen is currently unknown.

General study points: Donors of long life had a larger count of naive CD4+ cells and greater diversity than aged donors. PBMCs went unsorted, and a conclusive naive versus antigen-experienced comparison was therefore prevented. Older individuals had lower TCR beta diversity per million T cells (the decline was roughly linear).

The second PCR ran about 6 to 12 cycles with a sample-barcoded 5' primer and J-beta primers. The template-switch adaptor was a 5' adaptor with 12 random nucleotides. It tagged each cDNA molecule. Using its own MiXCR run on the 5' RACE reads, TCRdb lists one record per CDR3 protein. Of over a million distinct CDR3 sequences in the sample, roughly 40% were seen once. V and J are TRBV7-3 and TRBJ2-3; the D gene is possibly TRBD2 (5 bases). The TCR sequence derives from a woman under 30 in good health. Material for sequencing was blood. CDR3 nucleotides: TGTGCCAGCATTGTAAAGGTCTTGGACGAGCGGTTCACAGATACGCAGTATTTT. Protein sequence: CASIVKVLDERFTDTQYF.